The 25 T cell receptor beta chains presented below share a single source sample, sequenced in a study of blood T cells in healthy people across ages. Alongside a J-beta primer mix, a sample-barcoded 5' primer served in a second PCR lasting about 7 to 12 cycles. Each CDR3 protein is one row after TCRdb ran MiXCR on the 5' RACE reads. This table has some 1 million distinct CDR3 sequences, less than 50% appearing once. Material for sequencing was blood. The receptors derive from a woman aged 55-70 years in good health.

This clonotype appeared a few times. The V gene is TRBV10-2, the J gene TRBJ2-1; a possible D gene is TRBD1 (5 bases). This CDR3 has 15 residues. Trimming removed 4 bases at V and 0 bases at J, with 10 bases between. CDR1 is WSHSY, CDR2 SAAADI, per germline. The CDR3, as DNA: TGCGCCAGCAGTGGTACAGGCAACTCCTACAATGAGCAGTTCTTC. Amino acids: CASSGTGNSYNEQFF.

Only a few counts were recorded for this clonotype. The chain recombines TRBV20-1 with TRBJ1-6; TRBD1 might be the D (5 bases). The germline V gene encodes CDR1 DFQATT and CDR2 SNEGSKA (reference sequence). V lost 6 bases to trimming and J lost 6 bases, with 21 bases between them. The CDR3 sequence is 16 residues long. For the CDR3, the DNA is TGCAGTGCAGCGGTCGGCGGACAAAGGCCTAATTCACCCCTCCACTTT. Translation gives CSAAVGGQRPNSPLHF.

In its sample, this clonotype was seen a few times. Here the CDR3 DNA reads TGTGCCAGCAGCAAAGTAAACGAGACAGGGATCTACGAGCAGTACTTC. Translated, it gives CASSKVNETGIYEQYF. The V gene is TRBV21-1, the J gene TRBJ2-7; TRBD1, the D gene given by the table, was not confirmed from the DNA. TRBV21-1 is given as a pseudogene. The CDR3 covers 16 residues.

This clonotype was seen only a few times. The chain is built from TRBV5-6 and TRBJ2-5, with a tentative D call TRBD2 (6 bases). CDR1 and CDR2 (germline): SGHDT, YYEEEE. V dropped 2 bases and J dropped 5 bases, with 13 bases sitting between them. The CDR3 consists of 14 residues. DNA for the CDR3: TGTGCCAGCAGCTTCCCGCCGGGAGTGGAGACCCAGTACTTC. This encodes CASSFPPGVETQYF.

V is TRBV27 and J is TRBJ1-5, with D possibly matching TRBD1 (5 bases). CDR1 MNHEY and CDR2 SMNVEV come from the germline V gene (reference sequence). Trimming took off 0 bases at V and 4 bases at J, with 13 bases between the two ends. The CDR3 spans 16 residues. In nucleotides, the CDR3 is TGTGCCAGCAGTTTATCATCGGGGGTGGGGAATCAGCCCCAGCATTTT. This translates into CASSLSSGVGNQPQHF.

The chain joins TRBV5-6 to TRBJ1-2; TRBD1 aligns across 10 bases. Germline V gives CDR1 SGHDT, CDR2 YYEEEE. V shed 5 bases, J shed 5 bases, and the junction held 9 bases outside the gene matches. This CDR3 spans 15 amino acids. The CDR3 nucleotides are TGTGCCAGCAGTCCATCCGGGACAGGGGATTATGGCTACACCTTC. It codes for CASSPSGTGDYGYTF.

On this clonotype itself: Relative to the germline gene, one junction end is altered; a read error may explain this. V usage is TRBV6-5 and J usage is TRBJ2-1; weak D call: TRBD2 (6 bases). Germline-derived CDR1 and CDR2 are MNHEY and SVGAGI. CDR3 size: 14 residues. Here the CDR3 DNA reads TGTGCCAGCAGTTACGCCGGGAGCAACAATGGGCAGTTCTTC. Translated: CASSYAGSNNGQFF.

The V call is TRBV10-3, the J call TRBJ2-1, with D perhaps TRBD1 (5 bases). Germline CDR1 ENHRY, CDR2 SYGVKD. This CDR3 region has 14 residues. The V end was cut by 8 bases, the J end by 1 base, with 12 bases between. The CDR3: CAIGGADSYNEQFF. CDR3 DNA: TGTGCCATCGGTGGGGCTGATTCCTACAATGAGCAGTTCTTC.

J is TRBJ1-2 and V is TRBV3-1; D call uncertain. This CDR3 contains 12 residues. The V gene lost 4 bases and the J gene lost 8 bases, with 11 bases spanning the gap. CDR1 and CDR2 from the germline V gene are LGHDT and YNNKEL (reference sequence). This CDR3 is CASSLSEGGYTF. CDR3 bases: TGTGCCAGCAGCCTCTCGGAAGGAGGCTACACCTTC.

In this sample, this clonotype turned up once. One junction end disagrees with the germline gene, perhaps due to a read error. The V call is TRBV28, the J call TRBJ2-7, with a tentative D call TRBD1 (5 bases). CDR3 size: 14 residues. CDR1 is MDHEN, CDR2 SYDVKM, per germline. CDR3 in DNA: TGTACCAGCCGCCCACCGACAGTTGACTACGAGCAGTACTTC. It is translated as CTSRPPTVDYEQYF.

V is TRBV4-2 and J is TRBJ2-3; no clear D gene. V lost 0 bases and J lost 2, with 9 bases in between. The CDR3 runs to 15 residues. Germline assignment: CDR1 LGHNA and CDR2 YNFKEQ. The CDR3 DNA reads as TGTGCCAGCAGCCAAGATCCTCTCATCACAGATACGCAGTATTTT. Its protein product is CASSQDPLITDTQYF.

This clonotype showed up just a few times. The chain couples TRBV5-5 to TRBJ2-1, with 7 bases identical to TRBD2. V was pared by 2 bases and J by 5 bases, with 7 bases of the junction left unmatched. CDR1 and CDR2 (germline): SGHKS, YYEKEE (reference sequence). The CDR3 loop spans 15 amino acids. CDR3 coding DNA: TGTGCCAGCAGCTTAGGCGGGAGTGGAGACAATGAGCAGTTCTTC. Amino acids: CASSLGGSGDNEQFF.

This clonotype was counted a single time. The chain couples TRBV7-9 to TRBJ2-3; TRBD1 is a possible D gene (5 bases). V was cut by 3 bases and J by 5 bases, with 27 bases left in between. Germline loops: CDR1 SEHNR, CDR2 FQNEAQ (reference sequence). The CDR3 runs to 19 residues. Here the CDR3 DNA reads TGTGCCAGCAGCTTCCCCTTGAGATTTGGCAGGGATTTAGAAGATACGCAGTATTTT. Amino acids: CASSFPLRFGRDLEDTQYF. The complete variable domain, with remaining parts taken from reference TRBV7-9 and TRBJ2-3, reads DTGVSQNPRHKITKRGQNVTFRCDPISEHNRLYWYRQTLGQGPEFLTYFQNEAQLEKSRLLSDRFSAERPKGSFSTLEIQRTEQGDSAMYLCASSFPLRFGRDLEDTQYFGPGTRLTVL.

The CDR3 DNA is TGTGCCAGCAGCCCAAGCCTGGGGGCGCGGGGTCCAGATACGCAGTATTTT. Translating gives CASSPSLGARGPDTQYF. The genes are TRBV11-2 and TRBJ2-3, with D perhaps given as TRBD1 or TRBD2 (6 bases each). V was cut by 5 bases and J by 4 bases, with 22 bases left in between. The CDR3 contains 17 residues. The germline V gene encodes CDR1 SGHAT and CDR2 FQNNGV.

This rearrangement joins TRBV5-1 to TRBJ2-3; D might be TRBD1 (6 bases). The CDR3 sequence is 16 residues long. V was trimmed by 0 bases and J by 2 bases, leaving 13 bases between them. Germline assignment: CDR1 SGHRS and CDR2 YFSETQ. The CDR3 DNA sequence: TGCGCCAGCAGCTTGGCCCCTACAGGGTTCACAGATACGCAGTATTTT. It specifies CASSLAPTGFTDTQYF.

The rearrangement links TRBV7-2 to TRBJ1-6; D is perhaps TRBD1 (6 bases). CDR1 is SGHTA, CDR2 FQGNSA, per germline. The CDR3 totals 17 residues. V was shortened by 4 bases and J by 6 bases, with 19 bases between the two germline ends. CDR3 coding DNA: TGTGCCAGCAGCTCACTCCGGGGGGGCGCGTTTAATTCACCCCTCCACTTT. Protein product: CASSSLRGGAFNSPLHF.

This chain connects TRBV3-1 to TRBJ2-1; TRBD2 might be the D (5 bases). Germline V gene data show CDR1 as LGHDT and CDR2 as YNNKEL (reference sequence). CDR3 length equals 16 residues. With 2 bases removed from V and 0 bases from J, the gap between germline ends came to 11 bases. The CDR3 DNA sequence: TGTGCCAGCAGCCAAACCGGGAACCCCTCCTACAATGAGCAGTTCTTC. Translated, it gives CASSQTGNPSYNEQFF.

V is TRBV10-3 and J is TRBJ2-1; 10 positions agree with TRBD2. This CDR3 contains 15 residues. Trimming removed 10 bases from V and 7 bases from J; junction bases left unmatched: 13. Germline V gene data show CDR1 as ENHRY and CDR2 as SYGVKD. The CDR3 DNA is TGTGCCAGCAACTCGGTTCCGGGACTAGCGAATGAGCAGTTCTTC. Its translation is CASNSVPGLANEQFF.

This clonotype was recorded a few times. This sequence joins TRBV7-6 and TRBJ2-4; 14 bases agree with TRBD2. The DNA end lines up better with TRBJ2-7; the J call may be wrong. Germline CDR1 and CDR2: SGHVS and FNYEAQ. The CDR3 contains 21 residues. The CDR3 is CASSSGITGTSGSIRYYEQYF. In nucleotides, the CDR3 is TGTGCCAGCAGTTCCGGAATTACCGGGACTAGCGGGAGCATCCGGTACTACGAGCAGTACTTC.

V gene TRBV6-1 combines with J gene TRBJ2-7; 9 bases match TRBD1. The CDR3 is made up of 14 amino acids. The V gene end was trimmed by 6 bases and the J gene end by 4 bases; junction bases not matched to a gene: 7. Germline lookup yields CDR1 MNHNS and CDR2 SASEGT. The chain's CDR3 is CASRTDRGNYEQYF. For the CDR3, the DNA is TGTGCCAGCAGGACGGACAGGGGAAATTACGAGCAGTACTTC.

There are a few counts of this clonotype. This chain's CDR3 is CASSQGDSPQETQYF. Here the CDR3 DNA reads TGTGCCAGCAGCCAAGGTGACAGCCCCCAAGAGACCCAGTACTTC. The V call is TRBV7-3, the J call TRBJ2-5; perhaps TRBD1 as D (5 bases). CDR3 length equals 15 residues. The V gene lost 5 bases and the J gene lost 1 base, with 14 bases spanning the gap. Germline values: CDR1 SGHTA, CDR2 FQGTGA.

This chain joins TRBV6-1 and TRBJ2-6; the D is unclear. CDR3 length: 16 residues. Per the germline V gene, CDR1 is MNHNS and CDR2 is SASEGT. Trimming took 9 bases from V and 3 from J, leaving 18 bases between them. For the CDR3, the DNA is TGTGCCAGTCTATCTCGAGGTGGGTTTGGGGCCAACGTCCTGACTTTC. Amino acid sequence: CASLSRGGFGANVLTF.

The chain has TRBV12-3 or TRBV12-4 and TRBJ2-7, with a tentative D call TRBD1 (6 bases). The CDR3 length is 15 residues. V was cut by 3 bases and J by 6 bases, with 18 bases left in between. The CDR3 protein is CASSFSLDRLPEQYF. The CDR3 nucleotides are TGTGCCAGCAGTTTTTCCCTAGACAGGCTCCCCGAGCAGTACTTC.

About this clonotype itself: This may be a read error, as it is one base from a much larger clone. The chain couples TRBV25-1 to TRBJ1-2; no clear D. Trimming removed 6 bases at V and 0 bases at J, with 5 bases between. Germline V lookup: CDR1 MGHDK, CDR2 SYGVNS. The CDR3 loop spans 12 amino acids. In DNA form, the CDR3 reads TGTGCCAGCAGGCATCCTAACTATGGCTACACCTTC. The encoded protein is CASRHPNYGYTF.

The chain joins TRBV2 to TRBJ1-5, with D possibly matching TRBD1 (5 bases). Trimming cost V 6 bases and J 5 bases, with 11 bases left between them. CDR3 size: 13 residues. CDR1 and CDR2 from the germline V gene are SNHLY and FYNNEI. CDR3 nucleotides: TGTGCCAGCAGGGCCCGGGACTATCAGCCCCAGCATTTT. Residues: CASRARDYQPQHF.